A selection of T cell receptor beta chains follows, all from one sample in a study of post-analysis software for immune sequencing data. TCRdb recomputed calls from the PCR reads with MiXCR, one row per CDR3 protein. The data contain some 690,000 distinct CDR3 sequences, approximately 30% of them singletons. Sequencing was carried out using blood. All receptors come from a girl under 18 with multiple sclerosis. CDR3s include the opening cysteine and the closing phenylalanine or tryptophan. Each record gives: D gene, J gene, clone size, V gene, CDR3 DNA, CDR3 protein. The D gene is left open where the match is weak. The size field is filled for only some rows; it gives once, few, many or a size class.

- TRBJ2-2 once TRBV6-5 TGTGCCAGCAGTTATGGGGACACCGGGGAGCTGTTTTTT CASSYGDTGELFF
TRBD2 TRBJ2-7 - TRBV7-2 TGTGCCAGCAGCCGGCCCCCTTTCGGACTAGCGGAGCCCTACGAGCAGTACTTC CASSRPPFGLAEPYEQYF
- TRBJ1-2 few TRBV5-1 TGCGCCAGCAGCTTGGAGGCTGGATCTAACTATGGCTACACCTTC CASSLEAGSNYGYTF
- TRBJ1-5 - TRBV20-1 TGCAGTGCTAGAGATCTTACCCTGGGGGGGCGCAATCAGCCCCAGCATTTT CSARDLTLGGRNQPQHF
- TRBJ1-4 - TRBV20-1 TGCAGTGCTGCAGGAGTTAGCGAAAAACTGTTTTTT CSAAGVSEKLFF
TRBD1 TRBJ1-1 - TRBV10-3 TGTGCCATCGAAAGATACAGGGGCGACGGTATGAACACTGAAGCTTTCTTT CAIERYRGDGMNTEAFF
- TRBJ2-1 few TRBV20-1 TGCAGTACAACCTCTCTGACGAGCGCCTACAATGAGCAGTTCTTC CSTTSLTSAYNEQFF
TRBD1 TRBJ1-5 few TRBV2 TGTGCCAGCAGTGTCTTAGGGACAGGGAATGGTCAGCCCCAGCATTTT CASSVLGTGNGQPQHF
TRBD1 TRBJ2-7 - TRBV18 TGTGCCAGCTCACCACAGGGGACAGGGGAATACGAGCAGTACTTC CASSPQGTGEYEQYF
TRBD1 TRBJ2-5 many TRBV4-1 TGCGCCAGCAGCTCGTTTAGCAGGGGGCTGGAGGTGACCCAGTACTTC CASSSFSRGLEVTQYF
- TRBJ1-2 - TRBV12-3/TRBV12-4 TGTGCCAGCAGTTTAGCGGAGCCCTACACCTTC CASSLAEPYTF
TRBD1 TRBJ2-7 - TRBV7-9 TGTGCCAGCAGCTTACCGGGACAGGGGGTTTACGAGCAGTACTTC CASSLPGQGVYEQYF
- TRBJ2-1 - TRBV9 TGTGCCAGCAGCACCCGGGGGACCTACAATGAGCAGTTCTTC CASSTRGTYNEQFF
- TRBJ2-7 many TRBV15 TGTGCCACCAGCAGAGATCCCACCTACGAGCAGTACTTC CATSRDPTYEQYF
- TRBJ2-7 few TRBV6-6 TGTGCCAGCGGGGAGATCGGGTTCTACGAGCAGTACTTC CASGEIGFYEQYF
TRBD1 TRBJ1-1 - TRBV20-1 TGCAGTGTGCAGGGGGCATCAACTTTCTTT CSVQGASTFF
- TRBJ1-1 few TRBV5-1 TGCGCCAGCGCAGGGGTGAACACTGAAGCTTTCTTT CASAGVNTEAFF
- TRBJ1-5 - TRBV10-3 TGTGCCATCAGTGGACAGGACAATCAGCCCCAGCATTTT CAISGQDNQPQHF
- TRBJ2-1 - TRBV6-2/TRBV6-3 TGTGCCAGCAGCCCCGCTAGCTTACCCTACAATGAGCAGTTCTTC CASSPASLPYNEQFF
- TRBJ2-5 - TRBV5-1 TGCGTCAGCCAAGGGCAGGGTGGTGGTGAGCAATACTTC CVSQGQGGGEQYF
TRBD2 TRBJ2-3 - TRBV7-6 TGTGCCAGCAGCTCCGGGACTAGCGGCGGTACTACGCAGTATTTT CASSSGTSGGTTQYF
TRBD1 TRBJ1-1 - TRBV6-6 TGTGCCAGCACCGCCCCAGGGGGCAACACTGAAGCTTTCTTT CASTAPGGNTEAFF
- TRBJ2-1 - TRBV7-2 TGTGCCAGCAGCTTAATGGCGAATGGCAATGAGCAGTTCTTC CASSLMANGNEQFF
- TRBJ2-1 - TRBV5-6 TGTGCCAGCAGCCCGGCCGGAGTGAGGGGCGCCTACAATGAGCAGTTCTTC CASSPAGVRGAYNEQFF
TRBD2 TRBJ2-1 - TRBV28 TGTGCCAGCAGTTTATCCTCGGGACTAGCGGGCAATGAGCAGTTCTTC CASSLSSGLAGNEQFF
TRBD2 TRBJ2-7 few TRBV4-3 TGCGCCAGCAGCCAAGAATCGACTAGCGGATCCTACGAGCAGTACTTC CASSQESTSGSYEQYF
- TRBJ2-1 - TRBV2 TGTGCCAGCAGAGGACAGCCGCAGTTCTTC CASRGQPQFF
- TRBJ2-7 - TRBV7-2 TGTGCCAGCAGCCGGGCCGCAGGCTACGAGCAGTACTTC CASSRAAGYEQYF
TRBD2 TRBJ2-3 few TRBV28 TGTGCCAGCAGTTTTTCCGGACTAGCGGGGGTTACAGATACGCAGTATTTT CASSFSGLAGVTDTQYF
- TRBJ2-1 few TRBV7-9 TGTGCCAGCAGCTTAGCCAGCGCCCGTTACAATGAGCAGTTCTTC CASSLASARYNEQFF
- TRBJ2-3 - TRBV2 TGTGCCAGCAGTGAAGTGATGGATACGCAGTATTTT CASSEVMDTQYF
- TRBJ1-2 few TRBV2 TGTGCCAGCAGCGAACAGGGTGGGAATGGCTACACCTTC CASSEQGGNGYTF
TRBD2 TRBJ2-1 many TRBV20-1 TGCAGTGCTCTGGCTAGCGGGAAGGGGAGGGAGCAGTTCTTC CSALASGKGREQFF
TRBD2 TRBJ2-1 - TRBV5-1 TGCGCCAGCAGCGCGGCAGCGGGAGGATCCTACAATGAGCAGTTCTTC CASSAAAGGSYNEQFF
TRBD1 TRBJ2-2 - TRBV28 TGTGCCAGCACCCGGACAGGGGACGCGAACACCGGGGAGCTGTTTTTT CASTRTGDANTGELFF
- TRBJ1-1 few TRBV20-1 TGCAGTGCTAGTCGCGCTGAAGCTTTCTTT CSASRAEAFF
- TRBJ2-2 few TRBV5-1 TGCGCCAGCAGCGGCAGAGCGGGCGCGAACACCGGGGAGCTGTTTTTT CASSGRAGANTGELFF
TRBD1 TRBJ1-2 - TRBV10-2 TGCGCCAGCACCCTAGGACAGGGCCCCTATGGCTACACCTTC CASTLGQGPYGYTF
- TRBJ2-6 - TRBV18 TGTGCCAGCTCACACTCGGCCCTGGGGGCCGGGGCCAACGTCCTGACTTTC CASSHSALGAGANVLTF
- TRBJ1-1 - TRBV20-1 TGCAGTGCTCGCCTCCAGGGGAATGAAGCTTTCTTT CSARLQGNEAFF
TRBD2 TRBJ2-5 few TRBV29-1 TGCAGCGTTACCGGGACTAGCGGCCAAGAGACCCAGTACTTC CSVTGTSGQETQYF
TRBD2 TRBJ2-5 few TRBV3-1 TGTGCCAGCAGCCAAGATAGACTAGCGGGGGGAGAGACCCAGTACTTC CASSQDRLAGGETQYF
- TRBJ2-5 - TRBV6-1 TGTGCCAGCAGTCCTTATAGGGGTTTCGAGACCCAGTACTTC CASSPYRGFETQYF